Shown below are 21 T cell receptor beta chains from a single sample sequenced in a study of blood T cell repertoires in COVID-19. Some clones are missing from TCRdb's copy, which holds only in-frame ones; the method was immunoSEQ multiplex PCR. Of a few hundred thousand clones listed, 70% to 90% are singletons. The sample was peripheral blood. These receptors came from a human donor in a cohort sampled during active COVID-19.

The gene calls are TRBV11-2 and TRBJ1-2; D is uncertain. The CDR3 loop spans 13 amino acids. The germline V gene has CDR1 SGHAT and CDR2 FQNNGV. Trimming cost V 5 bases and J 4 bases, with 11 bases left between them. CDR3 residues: CASSPGSGYGYTF. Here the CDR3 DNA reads TGTGCCAGCAGCCCGGGGTCCGGCTATGGCTACACCTTC. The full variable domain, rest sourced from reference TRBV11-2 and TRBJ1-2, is EAGVAQSPRYKIIEKRQSVAFWCNPISGHATLYWYQQILGQGPKLLIQFQNNGVVDDSQLPKDRFSAERLKGVDSTLKIQPAKLEDSAVYLCASSPGSGYGYTFGSGTRLTVV.

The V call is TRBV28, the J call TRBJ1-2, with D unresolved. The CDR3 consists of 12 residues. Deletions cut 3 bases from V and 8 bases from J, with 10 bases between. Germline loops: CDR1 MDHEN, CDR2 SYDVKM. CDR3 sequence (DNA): TGTGCCAGCAGTTTTCGGAGGGTCGGCTACACCTTC. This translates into CASSFRRVGYTF.

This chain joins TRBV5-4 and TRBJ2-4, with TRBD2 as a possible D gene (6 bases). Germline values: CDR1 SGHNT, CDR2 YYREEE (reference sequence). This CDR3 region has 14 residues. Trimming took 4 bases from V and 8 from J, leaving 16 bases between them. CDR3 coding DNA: TGTGCCAGCAGCCCAACGACTAGTGGGGACATTCAGTACTTC. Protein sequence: CASSPTTSGDIQYF.

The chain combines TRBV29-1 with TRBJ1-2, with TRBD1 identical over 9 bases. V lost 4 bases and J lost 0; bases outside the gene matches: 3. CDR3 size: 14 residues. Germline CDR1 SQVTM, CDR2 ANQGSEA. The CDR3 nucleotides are TGCAGCGTTGGGACAGGGGAAGCTAACTATGGCTACACCTTC. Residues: CSVGTGEANYGYTF. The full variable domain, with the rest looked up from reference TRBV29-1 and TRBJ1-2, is SAVISQKPSRDICQRGTSLTIQCQVDSQVTMMFWYRQQPGQSLTLIATANQGSEATYESGFVIDKFPISRPNLTFSTLTVSNMSPEDSSIYLCSVGTGEANYGYTFGSGTRLTVV.

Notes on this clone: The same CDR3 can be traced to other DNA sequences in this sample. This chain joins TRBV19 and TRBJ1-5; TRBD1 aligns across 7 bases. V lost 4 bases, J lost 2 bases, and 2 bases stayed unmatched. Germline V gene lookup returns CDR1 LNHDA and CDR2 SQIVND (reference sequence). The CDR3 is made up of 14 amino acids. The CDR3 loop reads CASSTGGGNQPQHF. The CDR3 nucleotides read TGTGCCAGTAGTACAGGGGGAGGCAATCAGCCCCAGCATTTT. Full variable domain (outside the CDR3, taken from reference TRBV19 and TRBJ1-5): DGGITQSPKYLFRKEGQNVTLSCEQNLNHDAMYWYRQDPGQGLRLIYYSQIVNDFQKGDIAEGYSVSREKKESFPLTVTSAQKNPTAFYLCASSTGGGNQPQHFGDGTRLSIL.

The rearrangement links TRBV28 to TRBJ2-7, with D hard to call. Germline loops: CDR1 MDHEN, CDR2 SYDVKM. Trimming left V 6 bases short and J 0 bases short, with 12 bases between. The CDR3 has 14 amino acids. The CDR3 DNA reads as TGTGCCAGCAGCATCACAGCCAACTCCTACGAGCAGTACTTC. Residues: CASSITANSYEQYF.

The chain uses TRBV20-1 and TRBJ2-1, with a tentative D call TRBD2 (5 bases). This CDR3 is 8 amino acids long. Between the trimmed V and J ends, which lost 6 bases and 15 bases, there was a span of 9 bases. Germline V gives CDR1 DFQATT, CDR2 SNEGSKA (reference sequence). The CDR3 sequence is CSAAGVFF. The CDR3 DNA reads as TGCAGTGCCGCCGGGGTGTTCTTC.

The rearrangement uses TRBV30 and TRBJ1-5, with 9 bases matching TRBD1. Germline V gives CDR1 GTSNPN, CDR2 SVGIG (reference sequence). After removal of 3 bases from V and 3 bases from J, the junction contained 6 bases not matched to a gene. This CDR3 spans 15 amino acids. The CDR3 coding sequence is TGTGCCTGGAGCGGCGACAGGGGGAACAATCAGCCCCAGCATTTT. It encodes CAWSGDRGNNQPQHF.

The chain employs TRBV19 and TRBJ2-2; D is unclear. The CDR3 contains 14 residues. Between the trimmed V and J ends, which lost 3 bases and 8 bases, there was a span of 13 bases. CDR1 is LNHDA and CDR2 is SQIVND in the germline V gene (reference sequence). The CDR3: CASSMQAGGGELFF. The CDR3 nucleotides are TGTGCCAGTAGTATGCAAGCTGGTGGTGGGGAGCTGTTTTTT.

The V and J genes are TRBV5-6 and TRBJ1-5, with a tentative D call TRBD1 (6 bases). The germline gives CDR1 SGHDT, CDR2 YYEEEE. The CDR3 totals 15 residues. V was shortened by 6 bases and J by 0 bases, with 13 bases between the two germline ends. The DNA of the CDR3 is TGTGCCAGCAACACCCGGACAGATAGCAATCAGCCCCAGCATTTT. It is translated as CASNTRTDSNQPQHF.

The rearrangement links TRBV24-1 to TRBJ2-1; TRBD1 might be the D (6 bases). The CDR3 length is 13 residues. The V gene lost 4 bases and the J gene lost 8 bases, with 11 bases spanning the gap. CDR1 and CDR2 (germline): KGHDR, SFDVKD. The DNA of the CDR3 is TGTGCCACCAGTGACCCTCGGACAGATGAGCAGTTCTTC. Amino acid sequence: CATSDPRTDEQFF.

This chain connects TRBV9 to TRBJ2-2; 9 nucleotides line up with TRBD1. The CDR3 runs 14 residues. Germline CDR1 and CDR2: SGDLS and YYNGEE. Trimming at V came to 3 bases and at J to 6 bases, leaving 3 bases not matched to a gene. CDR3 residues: CASSAGQGSGELFF. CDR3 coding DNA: TGTGCCAGCAGCGCCGGACAGGGGTCCGGGGAGCTGTTTTTT.

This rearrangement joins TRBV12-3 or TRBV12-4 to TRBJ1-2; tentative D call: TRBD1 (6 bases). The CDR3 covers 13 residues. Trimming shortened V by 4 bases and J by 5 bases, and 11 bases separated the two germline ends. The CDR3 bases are TGTGCCAGCAGTTCCGACAGGCTGTATGGCTACACCTTC. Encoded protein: CASSSDRLYGYTF.

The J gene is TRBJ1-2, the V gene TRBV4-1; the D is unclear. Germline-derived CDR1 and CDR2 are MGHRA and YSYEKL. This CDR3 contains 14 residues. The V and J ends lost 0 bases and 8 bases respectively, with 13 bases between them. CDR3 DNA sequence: TGCGCCAGCAGCCAAGAGTTGAGGGTCGGCGGCTACACCTTC. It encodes CASSQELRVGGYTF.

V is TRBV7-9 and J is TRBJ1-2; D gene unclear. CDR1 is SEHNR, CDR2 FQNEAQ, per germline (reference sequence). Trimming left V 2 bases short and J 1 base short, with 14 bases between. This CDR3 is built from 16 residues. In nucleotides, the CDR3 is TGTGCCAGCAGCTTAAACTTAAAGAAGAATAACTATGGCTACACCTTC. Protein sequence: CASSLNLKKNNYGYTF.

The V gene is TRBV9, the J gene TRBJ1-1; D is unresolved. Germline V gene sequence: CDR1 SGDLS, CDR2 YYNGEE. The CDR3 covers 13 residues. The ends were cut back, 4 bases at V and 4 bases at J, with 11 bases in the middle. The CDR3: CASSSTEFTEAFF. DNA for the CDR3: TGTGCCAGCAGCAGTACAGAGTTCACTGAAGCTTTCTTT.

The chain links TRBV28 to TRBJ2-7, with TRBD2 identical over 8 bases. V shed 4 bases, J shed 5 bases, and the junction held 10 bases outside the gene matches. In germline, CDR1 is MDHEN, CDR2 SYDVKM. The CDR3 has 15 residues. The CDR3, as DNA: TGTGCCAGCAGTTCCCCAGCGGGAGTAAACCACGAGCAGTACTTC. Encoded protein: CASSSPAGVNHEQYF.

In nucleotides, the CDR3 is TGTGCCAGCAGTCCCAATATGGGGGGGGCGGATGAGCAGTTCTTC. As protein: CASSPNMGGADEQFF. The chain joins TRBV27 to TRBJ2-1; a possible D gene is TRBD2 (7 bases). Trimming shortened V by 5 bases and J by 8 bases, and 19 bases separated the two germline ends. This CDR3 is 15 amino acids long. CDR1 is MNHEY, CDR2 SMNVEV, per germline (reference sequence).

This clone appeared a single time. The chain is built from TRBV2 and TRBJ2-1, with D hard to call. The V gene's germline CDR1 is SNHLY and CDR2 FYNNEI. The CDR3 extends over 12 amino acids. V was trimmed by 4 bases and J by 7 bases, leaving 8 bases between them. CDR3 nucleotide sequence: TGTGCCAGCAGTGCCAGAGCGAATGAGCAGTTCTTC. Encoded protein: CASSARANEQFF.

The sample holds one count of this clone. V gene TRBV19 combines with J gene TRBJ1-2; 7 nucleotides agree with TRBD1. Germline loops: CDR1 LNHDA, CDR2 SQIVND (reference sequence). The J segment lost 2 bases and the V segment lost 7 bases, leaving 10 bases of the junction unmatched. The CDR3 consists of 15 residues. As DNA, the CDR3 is TGTGCCAGTAACATTCGACAGGGAGGAAACTATGGCTACACCTTC. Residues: CASNIRQGGNYGYTF.

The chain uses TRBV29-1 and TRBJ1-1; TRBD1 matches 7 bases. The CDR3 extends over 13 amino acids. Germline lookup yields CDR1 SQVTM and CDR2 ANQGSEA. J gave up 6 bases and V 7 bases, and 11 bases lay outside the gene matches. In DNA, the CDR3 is TGCAGCGCAAGACAGGGTGGATATTCTGAAGCTTTCTTT. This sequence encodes CSARQGGYSEAFF.